This TCR beta chain was found in a study of CXCR3-negative and CXCR3-positive naive CD8 T cells. Overall study context: Per library, roughly 1.5 +/- 0.3 million reads; 130 million to 150 million TRB reads overall. Study-wide results and limits: Naive subsets were similarly diverse, while memory CD8+ repertoires were much less diverse. Memory cells differed in TRBV-TRBJ usage, but naive CXCR3-negative and CXCR3-positive cells had similar usage. When CXCR3-positive naive cells were set against CXCR3-negative naive cells, the former had more hydrophobic TRB CDR3s.

In germline, CDR1 is SEHNR, CDR2 FQNEAQ (reference sequence). The CDR3 consists of 14 residues. A remark on this clonotype: Its antigen remains unknown.

Via 5' RACE with UMI labels, TRB cDNA libraries were prepared. TCRdb reworked the 5' RACE reads into one entry per CDR3 protein, no DNA. In all, the sample yields fewer than 80,000 distinct CDR3 sequences. The gene calls are TRBV7-9 and TRBJ1-1. This receptor was identified in a human donor in good health. Some clones in this sample may be carry-over from other donors' samples. Sequences were obtained from naive CXCR3- CD8+ T cells from blood. Subset of the sample: CD45RO-CCR7+CD27+CD95- naive CD8+ T cells lacking CXCR3 (TNR3-). The CDR3 is CASSFTGSWPEAFF.